This TCR beta chain was sequenced in a study of vaccination and CD4 T cells after COVID-19. The overall study: Convalescent participants consisted of six males and four females, two being Hispanic.

Treatment here: approximately nine-day PBMC culture with coronavirus spike peptide pools or control peptides (ViraFEST assay). This CDR3 is 14 amino acids long. With V trimmed by 1 base and J by 2 bases, 1 base remained unmatched. Germline V lookup: CDR1 SEHNR, CDR2 FQNEAQ (reference sequence). Cultured CD4+ T cell DNA underwent sequencing with the Oncomine TCR Beta short-read assay. Using its own MiXCR run on the PCR reads, TCRdb lists one record per CDR3 protein. The top ten clones hold under 10% of a sample with 14,000 to 15,000 distinct CDR3 sequences, 40% to 60% of them seen once. A word on this clonotype: What it recognizes is unknown.

The V gene is TRBV7-9, the J gene TRBJ2-5, with 7 bases fitting TRBD2. This clonotype was obtained from a human donor who had recovered from COVID-19. The sample consisted of CD4+ T cells from blood, cultured in vitro. CDR3 in DNA: TGTGCCAGCAGCTTAGGGCGGGAGCAAGAGACCCAGTACTTC. Translating gives CASSLGREQETQYF.